The 22 T cell receptor beta chains below were found in one sample sequenced in a study of tumor-infiltrating lymphocytes in primary liver carcinoma. Alongside blood RNA obtained from unsorted whole blood, germline DNA was also extracted. The input was 500 ng total RNA; TCR beta cDNA was made from it with a constant-region primer. Three nested multiplex PCR rounds, a slightly modified ARM-PCR, produced the libraries for TCR beta. The two initial PCR rounds, about 9 cycles each, used TRBV1-TRBV30 forward and C-beta reverse primers. TCRdb independently ran MiXCR on the multiplex PCR reads; one entry per CDR3 protein. The table includes about 330,000 distinct CDR3 sequences, 65% detected once. Sequenced material: peripheral blood. The receptors shown here come from a man aged 35 to 55 with primary liver carcinoma and hepatitis B virus infection.

For this clonotype: A junction boundary mismatches the germline segment, possibly from a read error. The chain has TRBV11-2 and TRBJ2-5; possibly TRBD2 for D (8 bases). Germline V lookup: CDR1 SGHAT, CDR2 FQNNGV. The CDR3 is made up of 15 amino acids. DNA of the CDR3: TGTGCCTGCAGCTTAGCGGGACAGTCCCAAGAGACCCAGCACTTC. It codes for CACSLAGQSQETQHF.

This clonotype was seen at least ten times. The chain joins TRBV11-2 to TRBJ1-2, with a tentative D call TRBD1 (6 bases). Trimming shortened V by 5 bases and J by 8 bases, and 21 bases separated the two germline ends. Germline loops: CDR1 SGHAT, CDR2 FQNNGV. The CDR3 is 15 residues long. The CDR3 sequence is CASSTRQAPAVGYTF. The CDR3 bases are TGTGCCAGCAGCACCCGACAGGCTCCCGCGGTAGGCTACACCTTC.

Worth noting for this clonotype: A read error may explain this, as a much larger clone is one base away. The J gene is TRBJ2-6, the V gene TRBV6-2 or TRBV6-3; D might be TRBD1 or TRBD2, each matching 5 bases. Looked up from germline, CDR1 is MNHEY and CDR2 is SVGEGT. V was cut by 8 bases and J by 0 bases, with 14 bases left in between. The CDR3 has 16 residues. CDR3 coding DNA: TGTGCCAGCGGACGAAAGGGGAGCTCTGGGGCCAACGTCCTGACTTTC. Amino acid sequence: CASGRKGSSGANVLTF.

As concerns this clonotype: Germline and junction disagree at one end, which may indicate a read error. The chain joins TRBV4-1 to TRBJ1-4; D may be TRBD1 (6 bases). The CDR3 length is 15 residues. Germline-derived CDR1 and CDR2 are MGHRA and YSYEKL. The CDR3 coding sequence is TGCGCCAGCAACCAAGGGGGACGGAGTAATGAAAAACTGTTTTTT. This translates into CASNQGGRSNEKLFF.

Only one count was recorded for this clonotype. Germline is not matched at one junction end, which may reflect a read error. CDR3: CASSRDFQETQHF. The DNA of the CDR3 is TGTGCCAGCAGCCGGGACTTCCAAGAGACCCAGCACTTC. The V gene is TRBV5-6, the J gene TRBJ2-5, with D perhaps matching TRBD2 (6 bases). Per the germline V gene, CDR1 is SGHDT and CDR2 is YYEEEE. The CDR3 covers 13 residues.

This clonotype was found many times. The genes are TRBV6-6 and TRBJ2-3; D is uncertain. The V and J ends lost 3 bases and 6 bases respectively, with 16 bases between them. Germline CDR1 is MNHNY and CDR2 is SVGAGI (reference sequence). This CDR3 region has 15 residues. CDR3 in amino acids: CASSYLRPPTDTQYF. The DNA of the CDR3 is TGTGCCAGCAGTTATCTGAGGCCCCCCACGGATACGCAGTATTTT.

The chain couples TRBV13 to TRBJ1-1; D remains ambiguous. There are 13 residues in the CDR3. Trimming took 2 bases from V and 1 from J, leaving 5 bases between them. CDR1 is PRHDT and CDR2 is FYEKMQ in the germline V gene (reference sequence). The CDR3 region has the DNA TGTGCCAGCAGCTTATCGACGAACACTGAAGCTTTCTTT. Its protein is CASSLSTNTEAFF.

To note about this clonotype: One end of the junction fails to match germline, which may point to a read error. The chain has TRBV6-1 and TRBJ2-1; 9 nucleotides align to TRBD2. This CDR3 has 17 amino acids. Germline values: CDR1 MNHNS, CDR2 SASEGT. The DNA of the CDR3 is TGTGCCAGCAGTGACTACCAGACTAGCGGAACCCGCAATGAGAAGTTCTTC. Its translation is CASSDYQTSGTRNEKFF.

This clonotype was counted once. Here the CDR3 omits its conserved ending phenylalanine or tryptophan, so a read error is the likely source. This rearrangement joins TRBV11-2 to TRBJ2-7; no reliable D call. This CDR3 spans 12 amino acids. The V gene's germline CDR1 is SGHAT and CDR2 FQNNGV. The CDR3 protein is CANSPQLYEQYY. In DNA, the CDR3 is TGTGCCAACAGCCCCCAATTGTACGAGCAGTACTAC.

The rearrangement uses TRBV28 and TRBJ2-2; D may be TRBD1 (5 bases). This CDR3 region has 15 residues. Trimming left V 5 bases short and J 1 base short, with 11 bases between. Germline values: CDR1 MDHEN, CDR2 SYDVKM. The CDR3 reads CASSPNRLNTGELFF. DNA for the CDR3: TGTGCCAGCAGTCCGAACAGGTTGAACACCGGGGAGCTGTTTTTT.

With respect to this clonotype: A read error may account for a junction end that differs from germline. The rearrangement uses TRBV11-2 and TRBJ2-3; 8 positions match TRBD2. The length of the CDR3 is 15 residues. The germline V gene encodes CDR1 SGHAT and CDR2 FQNNGV. Here the CDR3 DNA reads TGTGCCGGCAGCCCCGAGTGGGCGGGAGGAAATACGCAGTATTTT. This codes for CAGSPEWAGGNTQYF.

The V and J genes are TRBV4-1 and TRBJ2-3; possibly TRBD2 for D (5 bases). The germline V gene encodes CDR1 MGHRA and CDR2 YSYEKL. The CDR3 covers 14 residues. V lost 0 bases and J 3 bases, leaving 7 bases between the germline ends. The CDR3, as DNA: TGCGCCAGCAGCCAAGAGGAGGATACAGATACGCAGTATTTT. Translating it yields CASSQEEDTDTQYF.

This clonotype has ten or more counts. The V call is TRBV5-4, the J call TRBJ2-1; 10 nucleotides match TRBD2. CDR3 length: 17 residues. V lost 0 bases and J lost 0; bases outside the gene matches: 3. Germline V CDR1 and CDR2: SGHNT, YYREEE (reference sequence). The CDR3 nucleotides are TGTGCCAGCAGCTTGGCCCCTAGCGGGAGCTCCTACAATGAGCAGTTCTTC. Amino acids: CASSLAPSGSSYNEQFF.

Regarding this clonotype: The conserved closing phenylalanine or tryptophan is absent in this CDR3, likely reflecting a read error. The chain is built from TRBV11-1 and TRBJ2-1; TRBD2 matches 12 bases. The CDR3 extends over 15 amino acids. CDR1 and CDR2 (germline): SGHAT, FQDESV (reference sequence). The CDR3 region has the DNA TGCGCCAGCAGCATCGGACTAGCGGGGAACAATGAGCAGTTCCTC. It yields the protein CASSIGLAGNNEQFL.

This chain links TRBV28 with TRBJ2-7; D is possibly TRBD2 (6 bases). The V gene lost 7 bases and the J gene lost 1 base, with 20 bases spanning the gap. There are 16 residues in the CDR3. Looked up from germline, CDR1 is MDHEN and CDR2 is SYDVKM. CDR3 amino acids: CASTPPLGDSSYEQYF. CDR3 DNA sequence: TGTGCCAGCACTCCTCCATTGGGGGACTCGTCCTACGAGCAGTACTTC.

Turning to this clonotype: This may be a read error, as it is one base from a much larger clone. As DNA, the CDR3 is TGTGCCACCAGTGAATCGGCGGGAGAAACGACTGAAGCTTTCTTT. Its translation is CATSESAGETTEAFF. The chain links TRBV10-3 to TRBJ1-1; D is undetermined. The germline gives CDR1 ENHRY, CDR2 SYGVKD. The CDR3 is 15 residues long.

The rearrangement joins TRBV28 to TRBJ2-2; 7 nucleotides match TRBD2. Germline CDR1 MDHEN, CDR2 SYDVKM. V dropped 1 base and J dropped 0; count of bases not matched to a gene: 8. The length of the CDR3 is 18 residues. This chain's CDR3 is CASSLLRGGVTNTGELFF. For the CDR3, the DNA is TGTGCCAGCAGTTTATTGAGGGGAGGGGTGACGAACACCGGGGAGCTGTTTTTT.

As concerns this clonotype: A much larger clone lies one base from this, so it may be a read error. Here the CDR3 DNA reads TGTGCCAGCAGTTTAGGGACACACCACGAGCAGCACTTC. It codes for CASSLGTHHEQHF. The V gene is TRBV6-5, the J gene TRBJ2-7, with D maybe TRBD1 (6 bases). CDR3 length: 13 residues. CDR1 MNHEY and CDR2 SVGAGI come from the germline V gene.

As for this clonotype: Its ends do not fully match the called genes, so a read error is possible. The chain recombines TRBV11-1 with TRBJ2-4; 8 bases match TRBD2. This CDR3 has 17 amino acids. Germline CDR1 and CDR2: SGHAT and FQDESV (reference sequence). The CDR3 sequence: CASSFPGISGTKNFQYF. The CDR3 DNA reads TGTGCCAGCAGCTTTCCCGGGATTAGCGGGACCAAAAACTTTCAGTACTTC.

A word on this clonotype: A read error may be the cause here, since a much bigger clone is one base away. The chain is built from TRBV4-2 and TRBJ1-2; D might be TRBD1 (6 bases). The CDR3 has 16 amino acids. Germline CDR1 is LGHNA and CDR2 is YNFKEQ. The CDR3 coding sequence is TGTGCCAGCGGCCAAGATTTTATGCAGGGGAACTATGGCTACACCTTC. Residues: CASGQDFMQGNYGYTF.

This clonotype was observed many times. This rearrangement joins TRBV10-3 to TRBJ2-6; D unresolved. V was pared by 3 bases and J by 0 bases, with 6 bases between. Germline V gene data show CDR1 as ENHRY and CDR2 as SYGVKD. The CDR3 extends over 15 amino acids. CDR3 sequence (DNA): TGTGCCATCAGTGACATTATCTCTGGGGCCAACGTCCTGACTTTC. Translated: CAISDIISGANVLTF.

Of note for this clonotype: This may stem from a read error, because a much larger clone lies one nucleotide away. V gene TRBV25-1 combines with J gene TRBJ2-1; tentatively, D is TRBD1 (6 bases). The CDR3 has 15 residues. The germline V gene has CDR1 MGHDK and CDR2 SYGVNS. The CDR3 region has the DNA TGTGCCAGCAGTGACAGGACAGAAAAACAGGGTGAGCATTTCTTC. Protein product: CASSDRTEKQGEHFF.